Listed here are 25 T cell receptor beta chains from one sample, sequenced in a study of CD8+ T cells in alopecia areata. RNA extraction and reverse transcription yielded cDNA as sequencing template. Sequencing used immunoSEQ multiplex PCR; TCRdb keeps in-frame clones, though not all of them. The data hold approximately 66,000 clones, with roughly 57% observed a single time. This specimen was CD8+ T cells sorted from blood, taken at week 0. These receptors originate from a human donor with alopecia areata.

The chain links TRBV11-2 to TRBJ1-4, with D perhaps TRBD1 (6 bases). The V end was cut by 5 bases, the J end by 10 bases, with 20 bases between. Germline CDR1 SGHAT, CDR2 FQNNGV. This CDR3 is 15 amino acids long. This CDR3 reads CASSPRPGAQGKLFF. CDR3 in DNA: TGTGCCAGCAGCCCGAGACCAGGGGCACAGGGAAAACTGTTTTTT. Supplemented by reference TRBV11-2 and TRBJ1-4, the full variable domain reads EAGVAQSPRYKIIEKRQSVAFWCNPISGHATLYWYQQILGQGPKLLIQFQNNGVVDDSQLPKDRFSAERLKGVDSTLKIQPAKLEDSAVYLCASSPRPGAQGKLFFGSGTQLSVL.

V is TRBV5-1 and J is TRBJ2-5; tentatively, D is TRBD1 (6 bases). Germline V gene data show CDR1 as SGHRS and CDR2 as YFSETQ. There are 17 residues in the CDR3. Trimming took off 0 bases at V and 2 bases at J, with 17 bases between the two ends. For the CDR3, the DNA is TGCGCCAGCAGCTTGGTGGGTACAGGGCGGTTTCAAGAGACCCAGTACTTC. Amino acid sequence: CASSLVGTGRFQETQYF.

This clone appeared a few times. The gene calls are TRBV19 and TRBJ2-7, with D unresolved. This CDR3 spans 12 amino acids. V gave up 7 bases and J gave up 2 bases, with 9 bases separating them. Germline loops: CDR1 LNHDA, CDR2 SQIVND (reference sequence). The CDR3 region is CASTSLTYEQYF. The DNA for the CDR3 is TGTGCCAGTACCTCCCTGACCTACGAGCAGTACTTC.

This CDR3 is CATSIRTANTGELFF. The CDR3 nucleotides are TGTGCCACCAGTATAAGGACCGCGAACACCGGGGAGCTGTTTTTT. The J gene is TRBJ2-2, the V gene TRBV15; D not certain. V lost 6 bases to trimming and J lost 0 bases, with 11 bases between them. The CDR3 contains 15 residues. Germline values: CDR1 LNHNV, CDR2 YYDKDF (reference sequence).

This clone was recorded only once. The genes are TRBV7-3 and TRBJ2-7; 7 bases line up with TRBD2. V was pared by 2 bases and J by 6 bases, with 4 bases of the junction left unmatched. This CDR3 spans 13 amino acids. Germline V gives CDR1 SGHTA, CDR2 FQGTGA. The CDR3 DNA reads as TGTGCCAGCAGCTTAGCGGGGGACGTCGAGCAGTACTTC. This codes for CASSLAGDVEQYF.

CDR3 protein: CASSPGTGYTDTQYF. The CDR3 DNA reads TGTGCCAGCAGCCCCGGGACAGGGTACACAGATACGCAGTATTTT. This chain links TRBV7-2 with TRBJ2-3; 9 bases align to TRBD1. The V segment lost 5 bases and the J segment 2 bases; nucleotides outside the gene matches: 5. The germline V gene has CDR1 SGHTA and CDR2 FQGNSA. CDR3 length: 15 amino acids.

The J gene is TRBJ1-5, the V gene TRBV21-1; the table assigns TRBD1, which was not confirmed against the DNA. TRBV21-1 is given as a pseudogene. The CDR3 is made up of 19 amino acids. CDR3 region: CASSKRGQETTLVNQPQHF. CDR3 sequence (DNA): TGTGCCAGCAGCAAAAGGGGACAGGAAACGACCTTAGTCAATCAGCCCCAGCATTTT.

In this sample, this clone is medium-sized. The chain links TRBV6-4 to TRBJ2-1; D is perhaps TRBD1 (6 bases). The germline V gene has CDR1 MRHNA and CDR2 SNTAGT. The ends were cut back, 2 bases at V and 5 bases at J, with 7 bases in the middle. The CDR3 length is 13 residues. This CDR3 is CASSDRDNNEQFF. The CDR3 nucleotides read TGTGCCAGCAGTGACCGGGACAACAATGAGCAGTTCTTC.

This chain uses TRBV5-1 with TRBJ1-1, with D maybe TRBD1 (5 bases). Germline CDR1 reads SGHRS; CDR2 reads YFSETQ. The CDR3 has 14 residues. The V gene lost 3 bases and the J gene lost 3 bases, with 12 bases spanning the gap. For the CDR3, the DNA is TGCGCCAGCAGCTATGCACGGGACGACACTGAAGCTTTCTTT. Residues: CASSYARDDTEAFF.

This clone was seen only a few times. The chain links TRBV13 to TRBJ2-1; 10 positions agree with TRBD2. V gave up 6 bases and J gave up 8 bases; unmatched junction bases: 7. The germline V gene encodes CDR1 PRHDT and CDR2 FYEKMQ (reference sequence). The CDR3 is 14 residues long. CDR3 in amino acids: CASRLAGVLYEQFF. In DNA form, the CDR3 reads TGTGCCAGCAGGCTAGCGGGAGTTCTCTATGAGCAGTTCTTC.

The chain employs TRBV5-1 and TRBJ2-7; 8 bases line up with TRBD1. Germline values: CDR1 SGHRS, CDR2 YFSETQ. The junction had 5 bases not matched to a gene; V was cut back by 0 bases and J by 3 bases. The CDR3 contains 15 residues. CDR3 loop: CASSLAPGGGYEQYF. In DNA form, the CDR3 reads TGCGCCAGCAGCTTGGCCCCAGGGGGCGGCTACGAGCAGTACTTC.

The genes are TRBV13 and TRBJ2-2; 8 bases map to TRBD2. Germline V lookup: CDR1 PRHDT, CDR2 FYEKMQ (reference sequence). This CDR3 is 15 amino acids long. J gave up 0 bases and V 5 bases, and 2 bases lay outside the gene matches. This chain's CDR3 is CASSLGLANTGELFF. For the CDR3, the DNA is TGTGCCAGCAGCCTGGGACTAGCGAACACCGGGGAGCTGTTTTTT.

This clone turned up a few times. This rearrangement joins TRBV4-3 to TRBJ2-1, with 7 bases lining up with TRBD2. Germline values: CDR1 LGHNA, CDR2 YSLEER. CDR3 length: 17 amino acids. The J segment lost 2 bases and the V segment lost 3 bases, leaving 10 bases of the junction unmatched. Here the CDR3 reads CASSQEMRLAAYNEQFF. As DNA, the CDR3 is TGCGCCAGCAGCCAGGAGATGCGGCTAGCGGCCTACAATGAGCAGTTCTTC.

This chain links TRBV27 with TRBJ1-1, with D maybe TRBD1 (5 bases). The CDR3 totals 16 residues. V shed 3 bases and J shed 0 bases, with 14 bases lying between them. The V gene's germline CDR1 is MNHEY and CDR2 SMNVEV (reference sequence). The CDR3 here is CASSLGVGRMNTEAFF. In DNA, the CDR3 is TGTGCCAGCAGTTTGGGGGTGGGACGGATGAACACTGAAGCTTTCTTT.

The chain carries TRBV4-2 and TRBJ1-1, with TRBD1 as a possible D gene (5 bases). This CDR3 comprises 13 residues. The V gene lost 6 bases and the J gene lost 5 bases, with 13 bases spanning the gap. Germline CDR1 is LGHNA and CDR2 is YNFKEQ. CDR3: CASSPGLTTEAFF. DNA of the CDR3: TGTGCCAGCAGTCCAGGGTTAACGACTGAAGCTTTCTTT.

This clone turned up a few times. Other DNA sequences in this specimen translate into the identical CDR3. V and J are TRBV19 and TRBJ1-1; D gene uncertain. This CDR3 has 12 residues. Trimming shortened V by 2 bases and J by 1 base, and 2 bases separated the two germline ends. CDR1 is LNHDA, CDR2 SQIVND, per germline (reference sequence). The CDR3 nucleotides read TGTGCCAGTAGTATACGGAACACTGAAGCTTTCTTT. Its translation is CASSIRNTEAFF.

This clone was detected once. DNA for the CDR3: TGCAGCGTTGAAGGCGTCGTAAGGGGGCCGAACACTGAAGCTTTCTTT. Protein sequence: CSVEGVVRGPNTEAFF. This sequence joins TRBV29-1 and TRBJ1-1, with 7 bases matching TRBD1. J gave up 1 base and V 1 base, and 9 bases lay outside the gene matches. Looked up from germline, CDR1 is SQVTM and CDR2 is ANQGSEA. This CDR3 region has 16 residues.

This clone was seen a handful of times. This chain joins TRBV29-1 and TRBJ2-5; possibly TRBD1 for D (6 bases). Germline values: CDR1 SQVTM, CDR2 ANQGSEA. Trimming removed 2 bases from V and 0 bases from J, with 19 bases in between. The CDR3 is made up of 17 amino acids. The CDR3 sequence is CSVESLAGAENQETQYF. CDR3 sequence (DNA): TGCAGCGTTGAATCATTGGCAGGGGCGGAAAACCAAGAGACCCAGTACTTC.

V and J are TRBV12-5 and TRBJ2-2; no definite D call. Trimming took off 8 bases at V and 8 bases at J, with 12 bases between the two ends. CDR1 and CDR2 (germline): LGHNT, FRNRAP. The CDR3 loop spans 12 amino acids. As DNA, the CDR3 is TGTGCTAGTTCGTTATATGGGGGGGAGCTGTTTTTT. As protein: CASSLYGGELFF.

The chain recombines TRBV5-1 with TRBJ1-1; no clear D. The CDR3 length is 15 residues. Trimming took off 3 bases at V and 5 bases at J, with 17 bases between the two ends. Germline V lookup: CDR1 SGHRS, CDR2 YFSETQ. The CDR3 DNA reads as TGCGCCAGCAGCTCGGGAGCCGGGCCGGGGACTGAAGCTTTCTTT. Protein sequence: CASSSGAGPGTEAFF.

V usage is TRBV4-1 and J usage is TRBJ1-2, with D possibly TRBD1 on 5 matching bases. CDR3 length: 17 amino acids. Germline V CDR1 and CDR2: MGHRA, YSYEKL. Trimming took off 3 bases at V and 3 bases at J, with 20 bases between the two ends. The CDR3 bases are TGCGCCAGCAGCCATCTTAGCGTGGGGGAATCTCACTATGGCTACACCTTC. Translation gives CASSHLSVGESHYGYTF.

This clone has more than one count but fewer than ten. V and J are TRBV5-1 and TRBJ2-7, with 11 bases that match TRBD2. Germline CDR1 reads SGHRS; CDR2 reads YFSETQ. With V trimmed by 5 bases and J by 3 bases, 4 bases remained unmatched. This CDR3 has 14 residues. The CDR3 DNA reads TGCGCCAGCAGATGGACTAGCGGGTACTACGAGCAGTACTTC. Its translation: CASRWTSGYYEQYF.

This chain uses TRBV7-9 with TRBJ1-1; 10 nucleotides line up with TRBD1. Unmatched junction bases numbered 4, after V lost 3 bases and J lost 0 bases. Per the germline V gene, CDR1 is SEHNR and CDR2 is FQNEAQ (reference sequence). The CDR3 is made up of 16 amino acids. The CDR3 region has the DNA TGTGCCAGCAGCTTTGGACAGGGGGTGCTGAACACTGAAGCTTTCTTT. It translates to CASSFGQGVLNTEAFF.

The rearrangement joins TRBV27 to TRBJ1-2; a weak D match, TRBD1 (6 bases). The CDR3 is 16 amino acids. CDR1 is MNHEY, CDR2 SMNVEV, per germline (reference sequence). V lost 4 bases and J lost 4, with 19 bases in between. The CDR3, as DNA: TGTGCCAGCAGTTCCGCCTTGGGGGCAGGGATCTATGGCTACACCTTC. This codes for CASSSALGAGIYGYTF.

The chain couples TRBV29-1 to TRBJ1-1, with TRBD1 matching 7 bases. The CDR3 runs 14 residues. CDR1 SQVTM and CDR2 ANQGSEA come from the germline V gene. The junction had 5 bases not matched to a gene; V was cut back by 3 bases and J by 1 base. In DNA form, the CDR3 reads TGCAGCGTTGACAGACAGGGAAGGAACACTGAAGCTTTCTTT. Translating gives CSVDRQGRNTEAFF.